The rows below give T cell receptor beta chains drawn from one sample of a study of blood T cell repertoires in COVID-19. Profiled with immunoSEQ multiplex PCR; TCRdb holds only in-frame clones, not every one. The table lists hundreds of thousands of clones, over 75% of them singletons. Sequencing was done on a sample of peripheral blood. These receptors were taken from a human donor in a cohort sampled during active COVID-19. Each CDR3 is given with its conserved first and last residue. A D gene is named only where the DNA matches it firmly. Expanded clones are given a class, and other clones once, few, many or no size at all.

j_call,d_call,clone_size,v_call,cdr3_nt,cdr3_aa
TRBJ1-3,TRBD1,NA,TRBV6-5,TGTGCCAGCAGTCCGGGACAGGTGACCGGAAACACCATATATTTT,CASSPGQVTGNTIYF
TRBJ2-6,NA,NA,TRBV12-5,TGTGCTAGTGGGCAACTGACAGACTCTGGGGCCAACGTCCTGACTTTC,CASGQLTDSGANVLTF
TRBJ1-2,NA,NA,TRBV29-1,TGCAGCGTCCCCACAGGTGTTTATGGCTACACCTTC,CSVPTGVYGYTF
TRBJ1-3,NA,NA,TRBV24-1,TGTGCCACCAGTGATTTCGCTGGAAACACCATATATTTT,CATSDFAGNTIYF
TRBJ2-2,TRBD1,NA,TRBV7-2,TGTGCCAGCAGCTTACGGGGACAGGGGGGGACCGGGGAGCTGTTTTTT,CASSLRGQGGTGELFF
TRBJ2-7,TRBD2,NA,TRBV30,TGTGCCTGGAGTGTACTAGACGGGGGGGGCGAGCAGTACTTC,CAWSVLDGGGEQYF
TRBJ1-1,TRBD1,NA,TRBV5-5,TGTGCCAGCAGCTTACAGTGGACAGGGCAGATTGAAGCTTTCTTT,CASSLQWTGQIEAFF
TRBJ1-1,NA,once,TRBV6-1,TGTGCCAGCAGTGAACAGGGCTCGAACACTGAAGCTTTCTTT,CASSEQGSNTEAFF
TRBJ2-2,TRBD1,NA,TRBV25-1,TGTGCCAGCAGTGGCCCAGGACAGGGGGCGAACACCGGGGAGCTGTTTTTT,CASSGPGQGANTGELFF
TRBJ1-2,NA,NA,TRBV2,TGTGCCAGCCTCGAGGAACAAATCCAAACTAACTATGGCTACACCTTC,CASLEEQIQTNYGYTF
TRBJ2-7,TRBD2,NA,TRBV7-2,TGTGCCAGCAGCTTAGCGGGCGGGGGGACCTACGAGCAGTACTTC,CASSLAGGGTYEQYF
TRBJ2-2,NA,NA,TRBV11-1,TGTGCCAGCAGCTTAGTTGGGCCCCAGGGCGCCGGGGAGCTGTTTTTT,CASSLVGPQGAGELFF
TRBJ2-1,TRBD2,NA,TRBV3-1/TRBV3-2,TGTGCCAGCAGCCATAGCGGGGGCCACAATGAGCAGTTCTTC,CASSHSGGHNEQFF
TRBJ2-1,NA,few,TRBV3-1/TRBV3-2,TGTGCCAGCAGCCAAGGACAGTATTACAATGAGCAGTTCTTC,CASSQGQYYNEQFF
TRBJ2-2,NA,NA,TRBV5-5,TGTGCCAGCAGGCTTGGGGGGGCCAACGGGGAGCTGTTTTTT,CASRLGGANGELFF